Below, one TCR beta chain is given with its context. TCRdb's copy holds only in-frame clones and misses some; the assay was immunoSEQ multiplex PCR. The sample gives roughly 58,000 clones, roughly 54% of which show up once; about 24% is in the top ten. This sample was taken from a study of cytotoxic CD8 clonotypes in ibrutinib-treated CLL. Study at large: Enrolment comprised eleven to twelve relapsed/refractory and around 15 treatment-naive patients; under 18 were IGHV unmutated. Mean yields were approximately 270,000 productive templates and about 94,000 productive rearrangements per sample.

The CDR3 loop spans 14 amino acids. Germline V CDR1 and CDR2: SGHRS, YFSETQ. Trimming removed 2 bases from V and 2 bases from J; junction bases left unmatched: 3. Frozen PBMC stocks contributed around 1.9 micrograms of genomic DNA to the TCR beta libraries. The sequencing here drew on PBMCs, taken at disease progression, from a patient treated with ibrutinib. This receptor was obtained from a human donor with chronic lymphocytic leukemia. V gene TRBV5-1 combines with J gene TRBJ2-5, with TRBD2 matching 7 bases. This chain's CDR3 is CASSFSSGQETQYF. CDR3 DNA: TGCGCCAGCAGCTTCAGTAGCGGGCAAGAGACCCAGTACTTC.